These 11 T cell receptor beta chains were sequenced from one sample in a study of blood T cell repertoires in COVID-19. TCRdb keeps only in-frame clones here, not all; method: immunoSEQ multiplex PCR. The table shows around 18,000 clones, with over 75% occurring only once. Sequencing input: peripheral blood. These receptors all come from a man between 65 and 85 years old with COVID-19, enrolled during active disease.

This clone has more than one count but fewer than ten. V is TRBV28 and J is TRBJ1-1; a weak D match, TRBD1 (5 bases). From germline, CDR1 is MDHEN and CDR2 SYDVKM. Trimming took off 4 bases at V and 11 bases at J, with 17 bases between the two ends. This CDR3 has 13 residues. The CDR3 nucleotides read TGTGCCAGCAGTTCCGCCCAGGGTGAGGCGGCTTTCTTT. It is translated as CASSSAQGEAAFF.

The chain has TRBV12-1 and TRBJ1-1; the table's D call, TRBD1, was not checked against the DNA. TRBV12-1 counts as a pseudogene. This CDR3 is 16 amino acids long. The CDR3 coding sequence is TGTGCCAGCAGCTTAAGACAGGGCTGCCTACCCACTGAAGCTTTCTTT. Residues: CASSLRQGCLPTEAFF.

The V gene is TRBV2, the J gene TRBJ1-1; 8 bases are a match to TRBD1. Trimming cost V 7 bases and J 4 bases; bases outside gene matches: 14. Germline-derived CDR1 and CDR2 are SNHLY and FYNNEI. There are 16 residues in the CDR3. CDR3 DNA sequence: TGTGCCAGCATGGGAGGCAGGGGGCGCTTGAGCACTGAAGCTTTCTTT. Translating gives CASMGGRGRLSTEAFF.

This clone was picked up one time. The genes are TRBV27 and TRBJ1-5, with D possibly TRBD1 on 5 matching bases. This CDR3 comprises 15 residues. V dropped 4 bases and J dropped 2 bases, with 12 bases sitting between them. Germline values: CDR1 MNHEY, CDR2 SMNVEV (reference sequence). CDR3 DNA: TGTGCCAGCAGTTCCGGACACAGCGGCAATCAGCCCCAGCATTTT. Amino acids: CASSSGHSGNQPQHF.

J is TRBJ2-1 and V is TRBV7-8, with D perhaps TRBD2 (6 bases). Trimming shortened V by 5 bases and J by 7 bases, and 18 bases separated the two germline ends. The germline CDR1 and CDR2 sequences are SGHVS and FQNEAQ. The CDR3 is made up of 15 amino acids. CDR3 DNA: TGTGCCAGCAGCACACCGGAGGGTGGAGTTAATGAGCAGTTCTTC. Amino acid sequence: CASSTPEGGVNEQFF.

The V gene is TRBV20-1, the J gene TRBJ2-2, with 7 bases lining up with TRBD1. Germline loops: CDR1 DFQATT, CDR2 SNEGSKA (reference sequence). This CDR3 spans 15 amino acids. The V gene end was trimmed by 3 bases and the J gene end by 2 bases; junction bases not matched to a gene: 6. CDR3 protein: CSASRDSGNTGELFF. The CDR3 coding sequence is TGCAGTGCTAGTAGGGACAGCGGCAACACCGGGGAGCTGTTTTTT.

The gene calls are TRBV6-6 and TRBJ2-7; perhaps TRBD1 as D (5 bases). Germline V gives CDR1 MNHNY, CDR2 SVGAGI (reference sequence). V was shortened by 2 bases and J by 4 bases, with 9 bases between the two germline ends. The CDR3 spans 13 residues. CDR3: CASSYKTAYEQYF. The CDR3 DNA reads as TGTGCCAGCAGTTACAAGACAGCTTACGAGCAGTACTTC.

The chain carries TRBV3-1 (or the pseudogene TRBV3-2) and TRBJ1-1; D not certain. Deletions cut 1 base from V and 11 bases from J, with 11 bases between. Germline CDR1 and CDR2: LGHDT and YNNKEL (reference sequence). This CDR3 has 12 residues. This CDR3 reads CASSQGATAAFF. The DNA for the CDR3 is TGTGCCAGCAGCCAAGGGGCAACAGCTGCTTTCTTT.

This chain links TRBV5-1 with TRBJ2-2; 8 nucleotides agree with TRBD2. This CDR3 is built from 16 residues. V shed 3 bases, J shed 7 bases, and the junction held 11 bases outside the gene matches. Germline V CDR1 and CDR2: SGHRS, YFSETQ. The CDR3 loop is CASSSLAGLGGGELFF. The CDR3 coding sequence is TGCGCCAGCAGCTCCTTAGCGGGACTTGGTGGCGGGGAGCTGTTTTTT.

The rearrangement links TRBV19 to TRBJ1-4; weak D call: TRBD1 (6 bases). CDR1 is LNHDA and CDR2 is SQIVND in the germline V gene (reference sequence). The CDR3 covers 16 residues. V was cut by 2 bases and J by 8 bases, with 18 bases left in between. CDR3 nucleotides: TGTGCCAGTAGTATATCGTTCCACAGGGTTTGGGAAAAACTGTTTTTT. The encoded protein is CASSISFHRVWEKLFF.

The J gene is TRBJ1-5, the V gene TRBV20-1; a weak D match, TRBD1 (5 bases). Trimming cost V 3 bases and J 2 bases, with 11 bases left between them. This CDR3 contains 14 residues. Germline V gene sequence: CDR1 DFQATT, CDR2 SNEGSKA (reference sequence). CDR3 sequence reads: CSASRGAGNQPQHF. The CDR3 DNA follows: TGCAGTGCTAGTCGTGGGGCCGGCAATCAGCCCCAGCATTTT.